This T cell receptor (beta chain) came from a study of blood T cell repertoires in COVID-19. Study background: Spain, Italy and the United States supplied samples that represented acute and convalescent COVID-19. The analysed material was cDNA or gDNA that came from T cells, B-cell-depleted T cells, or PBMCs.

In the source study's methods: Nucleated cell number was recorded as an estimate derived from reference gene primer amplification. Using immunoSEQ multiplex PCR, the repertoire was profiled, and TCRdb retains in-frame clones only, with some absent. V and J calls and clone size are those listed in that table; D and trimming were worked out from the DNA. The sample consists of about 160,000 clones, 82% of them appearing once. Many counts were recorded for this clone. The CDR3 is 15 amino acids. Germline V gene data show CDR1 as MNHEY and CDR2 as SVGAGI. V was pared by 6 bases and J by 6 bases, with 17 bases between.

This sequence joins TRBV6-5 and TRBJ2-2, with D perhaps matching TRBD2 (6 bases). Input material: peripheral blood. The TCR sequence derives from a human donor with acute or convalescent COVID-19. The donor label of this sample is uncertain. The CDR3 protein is CASSSRGFKAGELFF. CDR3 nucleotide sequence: TGTGCCAGCAGCTCCCGGGGGTTTAAAGCCGGGGAGCTGTTTTTT.